These 12 T cell receptor beta chains originate from one sample sequenced in a study of control samples from healthy donors and cancer patients. The data were produced by immunoSEQ multiplex PCR, yet TCRdb's version contains in-frame clones alone and is incomplete. The sample lists around 130,000 clones, about 86% occurring once. Sequenced material: blood. All receptors come from a man between 25 and 39 years old in good health.

The genes are TRBV4-1 and TRBJ1-3; D may be TRBD1 (6 bases). The germline V gene encodes CDR1 MGHRA and CDR2 YSYEKL. Trimming removed 2 bases from V and 2 bases from J, with 10 bases in between. The CDR3 loop spans 15 amino acids. CDR3 in amino acids: CASSQLNRAGNTIYF. For the CDR3, the DNA is TGCGCCAGCAGCCAACTAAACAGGGCTGGAAACACCATATATTTT.

V is TRBV4-2 and J is TRBJ2-3; 9 bases are shared with TRBD2. J gave up 3 bases and V 4 bases, and 2 bases lay outside the gene matches. The CDR3 sequence is 14 residues long. Germline values: CDR1 LGHNA, CDR2 YNFKEQ. CDR3 sequence reads: CASSPLAGTDTQYF. In DNA, the CDR3 is TGTGCCAGCAGCCCGCTAGCGGGGACAGATACGCAGTATTTT.

J is TRBJ2-5 and V is TRBV4-1, with TRBD2 matching 11 bases. The CDR3 runs 18 residues. Germline lookup yields CDR1 MGHRA and CDR2 YSYEKL. J was trimmed by 0 bases and V by 0 bases; bases with no gene match: 6. The DNA for the CDR3 is TGCGCCAGCAGCCAAGACCTAGCGGGGGGACCGTACCAAGAGACCCAGTACTTC. This codes for CASSQDLAGGPYQETQYF.

J is TRBJ1-2 and V is TRBV18; tentatively, D is TRBD1 (5 bases). This CDR3 has 14 amino acids. The germline V gene has CDR1 KGHSH and CDR2 LQKENI. V lost 4 bases to trimming and J lost 4 bases, with 13 bases between them. The CDR3 loop reads CASSQGQGAYGYTF. The CDR3 DNA reads TGTGCCAGCTCACAAGGCCAAGGGGCCTATGGCTACACCTTC. The full variable domain, completed using reference TRBV18 and TRBJ1-2, is NAGVMQNPRHLVRRRGQEARLRCSPMKGHSHVYWYRQLPEEGLKFMVYLQKENIIDESGMPKERFSAEFPKEGPSILRIQQVVRGDSAAYFCASSQGQGAYGYTFGSGTRLTVV.

V usage is TRBV5-8 and J usage is TRBJ1-1, with 7 bases aligning to TRBD1. Germline CDR1 and CDR2: SGHTS and YDEGEE. This CDR3 spans 15 amino acids. V lost 3 bases and J lost 2; bases outside the gene matches: 7. CDR3 sequence: CASSSRGQINTEAFF. Written as DNA, the CDR3 is TGTGCCAGCAGCTCAAGGGGACAGATTAACACTGAAGCTTTCTTT.

This chain links TRBV6-1 with TRBJ1-2; the D gene is possibly TRBD1 (5 bases). The V gene lost 1 base and the J gene lost 4 bases, with 10 bases spanning the gap. CDR3 length: 14 amino acids. The germline V gene has CDR1 MNHNS and CDR2 SASEGT. The CDR3 sequence is CASSEVAGTYGYTF. DNA for the CDR3: TGTGCCAGCAGTGAAGTTGCAGGGACCTATGGCTACACCTTC.

This clone was counted once. The chain uses TRBV5-6 and TRBJ1-6, with 8 nucleotides matching TRBD1. V shed 4 bases and J 8 bases; nucleotides not matched to a gene: 8. The CDR3 contains 15 residues. Germline V CDR1 and CDR2: SGHDT, YYEEEE. As DNA, the CDR3 is TGTGCCAGCAGCCCCACAGGGGGGAGTTATTCACCCCTCCACTTT. It yields the protein CASSPTGGSYSPLHF.

V and J are TRBV5-8 and TRBJ2-1, with TRBD2 identical over 10 bases. The trim removed 0 bases at V and 0 bases at J, leaving 3 bases unmatched. CDR1 and CDR2 from the germline V gene are SGHTS and YDEGEE. This CDR3 comprises 17 residues. CDR3 coding DNA: TGTGCCAGCAGCTTGGAACTAGCGGGACTCTCCTACAATGAGCAGTTCTTC. The encoded protein is CASSLELAGLSYNEQFF.

The rearrangement joins TRBV27 to TRBJ2-7; D uncertain. CDR1 is MNHEY, CDR2 SMNVEV, per germline (reference sequence). V was shortened by 0 bases and J by 0 bases, with 12 bases between the two germline ends. CDR3 length: 16 residues. In nucleotides, the CDR3 is TGTGCCAGCAGTTTATCCGGGCGATCCCCCTCCTACGAGCAGTACGTC. This gives the protein CASSLSGRSPSYEQYV.

The chain links TRBV7-8 to TRBJ1-2; tentative D call: TRBD1 (6 bases). Germline CDR1 is SGHVS and CDR2 is FQNEAQ. V was pared by 1 base and J by 7 bases, with 16 bases between. The CDR3 consists of 15 residues. The CDR3 nucleotides are TGTGCCAGCAGCTTAGAGGTCGGAACAGGGAGTGGCTACACCTTC. It codes for CASSLEVGTGSGYTF.

This clone was seen more than once but under ten times. This chain joins TRBV18 and TRBJ2-4, with a possible D match to TRBD1 (5 bases). The CDR3 contains 12 residues. Trimming pared 4 bases from V and 8 bases from J, leaving 9 bases between. Germline-derived CDR1 and CDR2 are KGHSH and LQKENI. CDR3 protein: CASSRARDIQYF. For the CDR3, the DNA is TGTGCCAGCTCACGGGCCAGGGACATTCAGTACTTC.

CDR3 bases: TGTGCCAGCAGAGCCGGGACAGCCGGAAACACCATATATTTT. Its translation: CASRAGTAGNTIYF. V is TRBV6-5 and J is TRBJ1-3, with TRBD1 matching over 7 bases. The CDR3 contains 14 residues. CDR1 and CDR2 (germline): MNHEY, SVGAGI. V lost 6 bases and J lost 4; bases outside the gene matches: 6.